Each of the 13 T cell receptor beta chains below was sequenced from the same sample in a study of T cell responses to AZD1222 COVID-19 vaccine. Measured with immunoSEQ multiplex PCR; TCRdb has only the in-frame clones, and not every one. Found here are more than 80,000 clones, roughly nine tenths of them singletons; the top ten hold approximately 5%. Sequences were derived from peripheral blood, sampled on day 0 of AZD1222 vaccination. The receptors originated from an adult in good health.

The chain combines TRBV6-1 with TRBJ1-1; D call uncertain. This CDR3 region has 13 residues. The germline V gene has CDR1 MNHNS and CDR2 SASEGT. The V gene lost 6 bases and the J gene lost 1 base, with 9 bases spanning the gap. CDR3 nucleotide sequence: TGTGCCAGCAGCTTAAAGTGGAACACTGAAGCTTTCTTT. It specifies CASSLKWNTEAFF.

V is TRBV6-5 and J is TRBJ1-1; no reliable D call. The CDR3 has 11 residues. Germline-derived CDR1 and CDR2 are MNHEY and SVGAGI. V was cut by 6 bases and J by 9 bases, with 11 bases left in between. The CDR3 here is CASRNLQKAFF. As DNA, the CDR3 is TGTGCCAGCAGGAACCTACAAAAAGCTTTCTTT.

CDR3 region: CASSGLAGADETQYF. The CDR3 DNA is TGTGCCAGCAGCGGTCTAGCGGGAGCGGATGAGACCCAGTACTTC. J is TRBJ2-5 and V is TRBV5-4; 10 bases fit TRBD2. The CDR3 totals 15 residues. V shed 4 bases and J 5 bases; nucleotides not matched to a gene: 8. The germline gives CDR1 SGHNT, CDR2 YYREEE (reference sequence).

The rearrangement links TRBV7-9 to TRBJ2-7; 7 bases map to TRBD1. This CDR3 comprises 15 residues. The V and J ends lost 5 bases and 0 bases, in that order; junction bases with no gene match: 7. CDR1 is SEHNR and CDR2 is FQNEAQ in the germline V gene (reference sequence). The CDR3 loop reads CASSPSTGSSYEQYF. CDR3 nucleotides: TGTGCCAGCAGCCCTTCGACAGGGAGCTCCTACGAGCAGTACTTC.

V is TRBV6-5 and J is TRBJ1-6, with a tentative D call TRBD1 (6 bases). The CDR3 is 16 amino acids. V shed 2 bases and J shed 6 bases, with 14 bases lying between them. Germline V gives CDR1 MNHEY, CDR2 SVGAGI. The CDR3 DNA follows: TGTGCCAGCAGTTACCGGGGGCAGGGAAGTAATTCACCCCTCCACTTT. This sequence encodes CASSYRGQGSNSPLHF.

This chain uses TRBV15 with TRBJ1-5; D unresolved. The CDR3 consists of 15 residues. V lost 0 bases to trimming and J lost 7 bases, with 13 bases between them. Germline CDR1 and CDR2: LNHNV and YYDKDF (reference sequence). CDR3 nucleotides: TGTGCCACCAGCAGAGATAGCGGGTCGGGGCAGCCCCAGCATTTT. Protein sequence: CATSRDSGSGQPQHF.

The rearrangement links TRBV24-1 to TRBJ1-1; D is ambiguous. In germline, CDR1 is KGHDR, CDR2 SFDVKD. The V end was cut by 5 bases, the J end by 4 bases, with 10 bases between. The CDR3 runs 13 residues. The CDR3 DNA reads as TGTGCCACCAGTGGGGTCGGTGGCACTGAAGCTTTCTTT. It yields the protein CATSGVGGTEAFF.

Comments on this clone: Other DNA sequences in this specimen translate into the identical CDR3. V usage is TRBV5-1 and J usage is TRBJ1-6; D possibly corresponds to TRBD1 (6 bases). The germline gives CDR1 SGHRS, CDR2 YFSETQ. Trimming took 0 bases from V and 7 from J, leaving 11 bases between them. This CDR3 spans 15 amino acids. CDR3 sequence reads: CASSLAGGRNSPLHF. The CDR3 nucleotides are TGCGCCAGCAGCTTGGCGGGGGGCAGAAATTCACCCCTCCACTTT. Based on the CDR3 plus reference TRBV5-1 and TRBJ1-6, the full variable domain is KAGVTQTPRYLIKTRGQQVTLSCSPISGHRSVSWYQQTPGQGLQFLFEYFSETQRNKGNFPGRFSGRQFSNSRSEMNVSTLELGDSALYLCASSLAGGRNSPLHFGNGTRLTVT.

This chain connects TRBV2 to TRBJ1-1; D uncertain. The CDR3 length is 11 residues. The V end lost 3 bases, the J end lost 7 bases, and 6 bases lay between the germline ends. Per the germline V gene, CDR1 is SNHLY and CDR2 is FYNNEI. The DNA of the CDR3 is TGTGCCAGCAGTGAGCACAATGAAGCTTTCTTT. It codes for CASSEHNEAFF.

V and J are TRBV3-1 (or the pseudogene TRBV3-2) and TRBJ1-5; 11 bases map to TRBD1. CDR1 is LGHDT and CDR2 is YNNKEL in the germline V gene (reference sequence). V lost 9 bases and J lost 5; bases outside the gene matches: 9. This CDR3 spans 15 amino acids. DNA for the CDR3: TGTGCCAGGGGGACCGGGACAGGGGGGCATCAGCCCCAGCATTTT. Translated: CARGTGTGGHQPQHF.

J is TRBJ2-5 and V is TRBV11-3, with D perhaps matching TRBD2 (6 bases). The length of the CDR3 is 15 residues. V was cut by 1 base and J by 3 bases, with 12 bases left in between. Per the germline V gene, CDR1 is SGHNT and CDR2 is YENEEA. The CDR3 is CASSLGSWGEETQYF. The DNA of the CDR3 is TGTGCCAGCAGCTTAGGCTCCTGGGGGGAAGAGACCCAGTACTTC. The entire variable domain, with the rest obtained from reference TRBV11-3 and TRBJ2-5, is as follows: EAGVVQSPRYKIIEKKQPVAFWCNPISGHNTLYWYLQNLGQGPELLIRYENEEAVDDSQLPKDRFSAERLKGVDSTLKIQPAELGDSAVYLCASSLGSWGEETQYFGPGTRLLVL.

The chain is built from TRBV12-3 or TRBV12-4 and TRBJ1-1; D gene uncertain. The CDR3 is made up of 13 amino acids. Trimming removed 6 bases from V and 6 bases from J, with 14 bases in between. DNA for the CDR3: TGTGCCAGCAGGATATACGGGGTTCCTGAAGCTTTCTTT. Its protein is CASRIYGVPEAFF.

This clone was detected only a few times. V usage is TRBV10-3 and J usage is TRBJ1-1; possible D gene TRBD1, 5 bases. CDR3 length equals 13 residues. CDR1 ENHRY and CDR2 SYGVKD come from the germline V gene. The V gene lost 8 bases and the J gene lost 1 base, with 11 bases spanning the gap. CDR3 protein: CAIRGGGNTEAFF. CDR3 DNA: TGTGCCATCCGGGGCGGGGGGAACACTGAAGCTTTCTTT.